These 28 T cell receptor beta chains share one sample of origin, sequenced in a study of blood T cell repertoires in COVID-19. Libraries were prepared by immunoSEQ multiplex PCR; TCRdb keeps only in-frame clonotypes and omits some of them. This table has 70,000 to 85,000 clones, roughly four fifths appearing once. Material for sequencing was peripheral blood. The receptors here all came from a human donor in a cohort sampled during active COVID-19.

V usage is TRBV5-4 and J usage is TRBJ2-1, with TRBD2 as a possible D gene (5 bases). Looked up from germline, CDR1 is SGHNT and CDR2 is YYREEE (reference sequence). The CDR3 sequence is 16 residues long. V lost 4 bases to trimming and J lost 5 bases, with 19 bases between them. The CDR3 sequence: CASSTPGSGGNNEQFF. The CDR3 DNA reads TGTGCCAGCAGCACCCCGGGATCAGGCGGAAACAATGAGCAGTTCTTC.

About this clone: Other DNA sequences within the sample encode an identical CDR3. The genes are TRBV19 and TRBJ1-5, with D possibly TRBD1 on 5 matching bases. V lost 4 bases and J 5 bases, leaving 9 bases between the germline ends. CDR1 LNHDA and CDR2 SQIVND come from the germline V gene (reference sequence). The CDR3 has 13 amino acids. The DNA of the CDR3 is TGTGCCAGTAGTACACCGGGGGATCAGCCCCAGCATTTT. Protein: CASSTPGDQPQHF.

This chain connects TRBV6-5 to TRBJ1-5; D is ambiguous. The CDR3 extends over 16 amino acids. Germline CDR1 MNHEY, CDR2 SVGAGI. Trimming stripped 0 bases from V and 0 bases from J, with 9 bases between. CDR3 nucleotides: TGTGCCAGCAGTTACTCAAGAGGATATAGCAATCAGCCCCAGCATTTT. It codes for CASSYSRGYSNQPQHF.

The chain joins TRBV5-4 to TRBJ2-3, with D uncertain. Trimming took 4 bases from V and 3 from J, leaving 3 bases between them. CDR1 and CDR2 from the germline V gene are SGHNT and YYREEE (reference sequence). CDR3 length equals 11 residues. In nucleotides, the CDR3 is TGTGCCAGCAGCCTTACAGATACGCAGTATTTT. Translation: CASSLTDTQYF.

The V gene is TRBV4-1, the J gene TRBJ2-3; the match to TRBD2 covers 13 bases. The germline V gene encodes CDR1 MGHRA and CDR2 YSYEKL. The CDR3 has 17 amino acids. V lost 2 bases and J lost 3; bases outside the gene matches: 5. The CDR3 protein is CASSQPRLAGGTDTQYF. DNA of the CDR3: TGCGCCAGCAGCCAACCTCGACTAGCGGGAGGTACAGATACGCAGTATTTT.

This chain joins TRBV28 and TRBJ1-5, with 7 bases fitting TRBD1. V was clipped by 2 bases and J by 5 bases; unmatched bases: 3. In germline, CDR1 is MDHEN, CDR2 SYDVKM. The CDR3 is 14 residues long. CDR3 sequence (DNA): TGTGCCAGCAGTTTACAGGGGGTTTATCAGCCCCAGCATTTT. Translating gives CASSLQGVYQPQHF.

The gene calls are TRBV5-4 and TRBJ1-5; D possibly corresponds to TRBD1 (5 bases). CDR1 SGHNT and CDR2 YYREEE come from the germline V gene (reference sequence). The CDR3 totals 15 residues. V was clipped by 0 bases and J by 4 bases, with 11 bases between them. CDR3 protein: CASSLGGEGNQPQHF. In nucleotides, the CDR3 is TGTGCCAGCAGCTTGGGAGGGGAGGGAAATCAGCCCCAGCATTTT. The whole variable domain, filled in from reference TRBV5-4 and TRBJ1-5, reads ETGVTQSPTHLIKTRGQQVTLRCSSQSGHNTVSWYQQALGQGPQFIFQYYREEENGRGNFPPRFSGLQFPNYSSELNVNALELDDSALYLCASSLGGEGNQPQHFGDGTRLSIL.

The V call is TRBV11-2, the J call TRBJ1-3; D not certain. Germline V gives CDR1 SGHAT, CDR2 FQNNGV. The CDR3 contains 14 residues. Trimming left V 0 bases short and J 5 bases short, with 8 bases between. In nucleotides, the CDR3 is TGTGCCAGCAGCTTAGAGACAACTCGAAACACCATATATTTT. It codes for CASSLETTRNTIYF.

V is TRBV24-1 and J is TRBJ1-1; D not certain. Germline V gene sequence: CDR1 KGHDR, CDR2 SFDVKD. Trimming removed 6 bases at V and 3 bases at J, with 13 bases between. CDR3 length: 14 residues. In DNA form, the CDR3 reads TGTGCCACCAGTCGTGGAGAGGGATACACTGAAGCTTTCTTT. Translated, it gives CATSRGEGYTEAFF.

This chain links TRBV9 with TRBJ2-1; 14 bases align to TRBD2. The V segment lost 4 bases and the J segment 2 bases; nucleotides outside the gene matches: 11. CDR3 length equals 19 residues. The germline gives CDR1 SGDLS, CDR2 YYNGEE. The CDR3 reads CASSPGLAGEQPAYNEQFF. For the CDR3, the DNA is TGTGCCAGCAGCCCGGGACTAGCGGGGGAGCAGCCCGCCTACAATGAGCAGTTCTTC.

V is TRBV2 and J is TRBJ2-1; possibly TRBD1 for D (6 bases). This CDR3 comprises 15 residues. V lost 2 bases and J lost 0, with 8 bases in between. The V gene's germline CDR1 is SNHLY and CDR2 FYNNEI. The CDR3: CASSERGGSYNEQFF. CDR3 nucleotides: TGTGCCAGCAGTGAACGAGGGGGCTCCTACAATGAGCAGTTCTTC.

This chain connects TRBV5-5 to TRBJ1-3, with a weak D call TRBD1 (5 bases). Germline loops: CDR1 SGHKS, CDR2 YYEKEE (reference sequence). There are 15 residues in the CDR3. Trimming stripped 2 bases from V and 0 bases from J, with 9 bases between. CDR3 sequence reads: CASSLQASSGNTIYF. As DNA, the CDR3 is TGTGCCAGCAGCTTACAGGCGAGCTCTGGAAACACCATATATTTT.

The chain links TRBV7-2 to TRBJ1-1, with D unresolved. With 5 bases removed from V and 5 bases from J, the gap between germline ends came to 15 bases. The CDR3 length is 14 residues. CDR1 SGHTA and CDR2 FQGNSA come from the germline V gene. The CDR3 sequence: CASSPRVIGTEAFF. CDR3 sequence (DNA): TGTGCCAGCAGCCCGAGGGTTATTGGGACTGAAGCTTTCTTT.

The chain employs TRBV27 and TRBJ2-7, with D perhaps matching TRBD1 (6 bases). This CDR3 contains 16 residues. The germline V gene has CDR1 MNHEY and CDR2 SMNVEV (reference sequence). V gave up 6 bases and J gave up 3 bases, with 21 bases separating them. CDR3 DNA sequence: TGTGCCAGCAGAGGACAGCGGACCTTAGGGAACTACGAGCAGTACTTC. Translating gives CASRGQRTLGNYEQYF.

The V and J genes are TRBV6-5 and TRBJ1-5; 7 nucleotides agree with TRBD1. Germline loops: CDR1 MNHEY, CDR2 SVGAGI. Trimming removed 4 bases from V and 6 bases from J; junction bases left unmatched: 6. The CDR3 has 14 amino acids. This CDR3 reads CASSFDRDSQPQHF. Here the CDR3 DNA reads TGTGCCAGCAGTTTCGACAGGGACAGTCAGCCCCAGCATTTT.

CDR3 coding DNA: TGTGCCAGCAGCTTAACGTCTAGCGGGGGGGCTGATACGCAGTATTTT. It encodes CASSLTSSGGADTQYF. This sequence joins TRBV7-3 and TRBJ2-3, with 12 bases identical to TRBD2. This CDR3 is built from 16 residues. The V gene's germline CDR1 is SGHTA and CDR2 FQGTGA. With V trimmed by 0 bases and J by 6 bases, 4 bases remained unmatched.

The J gene is TRBJ1-4, the V gene TRBV5-1; 9 bases match TRBD1. The CDR3 loop spans 16 amino acids. The trim removed 5 bases at V and 4 bases at J, leaving 9 bases unmatched. Per germline, CDR1 SGHRS and CDR2 YFSETQ. The CDR3 protein is CASRTGGTGYNEKLFF. The CDR3 DNA reads TGCGCCAGCAGAACAGGGGGCACGGGTTATAATGAAAAACTGTTTTTT.

The chain links TRBV12-3 or TRBV12-4 to TRBJ2-7; tentative D call: TRBD2 (5 bases). V was cut by 5 bases and J by 5 bases, with 10 bases left in between. This CDR3 comprises 12 residues. The CDR3 here is CASSQAVHEQYF. In DNA form, the CDR3 reads TGTGCCAGCAGTCAAGCGGTTCACGAGCAGTACTTC.

The V and J genes are TRBV28 and TRBJ1-1, with D possibly matching TRBD1 (6 bases). Trimming cost V 3 bases and J 8 bases, with 16 bases left between them. Germline loops: CDR1 MDHEN, CDR2 SYDVKM. This CDR3 contains 14 residues. The CDR3 coding sequence is TGTGCCAGCAGTTTGGTTGGGGGTGACAGGGAAGCTTTCTTT. Translating it yields CASSLVGGDREAFF.

The chain has TRBV19 and TRBJ2-3; TRBD1 matches 12 bases. Germline V lookup: CDR1 LNHDA, CDR2 SQIVND (reference sequence). The CDR3 extends over 12 amino acids. As DNA, the CDR3 is TGTGGGGGACAGGGGGCGTCAGATACGCAGTATTTT. The encoded protein is CGGQGASDTQYF.

The chain is built from TRBV27 and TRBJ2-7; a possible D gene is TRBD2 (5 bases). This CDR3 comprises 16 residues. The V gene lost 0 bases and the J gene lost 6 bases, with 18 bases spanning the gap. Germline lookup yields CDR1 MNHEY and CDR2 SMNVEV (reference sequence). This CDR3 is CASSLSAGVPKGEQYF. CDR3 nucleotide sequence: TGTGCCAGCAGTTTATCCGCCGGGGTCCCTAAGGGCGAGCAGTACTTC.

The rearrangement uses TRBV28 and TRBJ1-1; 7 positions match TRBD1. Germline CDR1 MDHEN, CDR2 SYDVKM. J was trimmed by 1 base and V by 11 bases; bases with no gene match: 10. CDR3 length equals 14 residues. The CDR3 coding sequence is TGTGCCTCGAAACGGTACAGGGGGAACACTGAAGCTTTCTTT. Protein sequence: CASKRYRGNTEAFF.

This rearrangement joins TRBV7-2 to TRBJ2-7; D may be TRBD2 (6 bases). The CDR3 has 14 residues. V was cut by 8 bases and J by 0 bases, with 14 bases left in between. Germline V gives CDR1 SGHTA, CDR2 FQGNSA. The CDR3 coding sequence is TGTGCCAGCGCCGGGGACTTTAGCTCCTACGAGCAGTACTTC. Its translation is CASAGDFSSYEQYF.

The chain's CDR3 is CASSKEAGPTDTQYF. In DNA, the CDR3 is TGCGCCAGCAGCAAGGAAGCGGGTCCCACAGATACGCAGTATTTT. V and J are TRBV5-1 and TRBJ2-3; weak D call: TRBD2 (6 bases). This CDR3 region has 15 residues. In germline, CDR1 is SGHRS, CDR2 YFSETQ. V was clipped by 4 bases and J by 2 bases, with 14 bases between them.

This clone was seen only a few times. Its ends do not fully match the called genes, so a read error is possible. This chain links TRBV18 with TRBJ1-2, with TRBD1 matching over 8 bases. Looked up from germline, CDR1 is KGHSH and CDR2 is LQKENI. CDR3 length: 16 amino acids. CDR3 nucleotides: TGTGCCAGCTCCCCACAGTTGACCCGAGGACAGGGCACCTACACCTTC. Translating it yields CASSPQLTRGQGTYTF.

The CDR3, as DNA: TGTGCCAGTGGGAGGGAACAGCCCCAGCATTTT. Amino acids: CASGREQPQHF. J is TRBJ1-5 and V is TRBV12-3 or TRBV12-4; no reliable D call. Trimming took off 9 bases at V and 7 bases at J, with 10 bases between the two ends. The CDR3 has 11 residues.

This chain connects TRBV5-6 to TRBJ2-3, with 10 bases matching TRBD2. Germline CDR1 is SGHDT and CDR2 is YYEEEE. This CDR3 region has 15 residues. V gave up 3 bases and J gave up 6 bases; unmatched junction bases: 7. CDR3 sequence: CASSSPAGGMDTQYF. Written as DNA, the CDR3 is TGTGCCAGCAGCTCGCCAGCGGGGGGGATGGATACGCAGTATTTT.

Concerning this clone itself: An end of the junction does not agree with germline; a read error may underlie this. This chain connects TRBV5-6 to TRBJ2-3; 7 nucleotides line up with TRBD2. CDR3 length: 17 residues. Looked up from germline, CDR1 is SGHDT and CDR2 is YYEEEE. CDR3 coding DNA: TGTGCCAGCAGTTTGGCGGGCTGGCTAGCGGGCACAGATACGCAGTATTTT. Its translation is CASSLAGWLAGTDTQYF.